The 4 T cell receptor beta chains below all came from one sample that was sequenced in a study of cytomegalovirus exposure and HLA in healthy donors. PCR employed 60 Vbeta and 13 Jbeta primers. Produced via immunoSEQ multiplex PCR; TCRdb's table is partial and in-frame only. The table shows 130,000 or so clones, with more than 60% occurring only once. Sequencing was done on a sample of PBMCs. The receptors were sampled from a middle-aged woman in good health and CMV-seropositive.

As concerns this clone: Other DNA sequences in the sample encode the same CDR3. V gene TRBV18 combines with J gene TRBJ1-1; 12 bases match TRBD1. The CDR3 is 17 residues long. Germline lookup yields CDR1 KGHSH and CDR2 LQKENI. The V gene end was trimmed by 0 bases and the J gene end by 1 base; junction bases not matched to a gene: 3. In nucleotides, the CDR3 is TGTGCCAGCTCACCACCGGGACAGGGGGCGGGGAACACTGAAGCTTTCTTT. Translated, it gives CASSPPGQGAGNTEAFF.

The genes are TRBV29-1 and TRBJ1-3; weak D call: TRBD1 (5 bases). The germline CDR1 and CDR2 sequences are SQVTM and ANQGSEA. The CDR3 totals 15 residues. V dropped 4 bases and J dropped 3 bases, with 16 bases sitting between them. The CDR3, as DNA: TGCAGCGTTGTCGTAGTCGGGGGAAATGGAAACACCATATATTTT. It translates to CSVVVVGGNGNTIYF.

V gene TRBV25-1 combines with J gene TRBJ2-1; a possible D gene is TRBD2 (6 bases). CDR3 length: 14 residues. Germline V gene data show CDR1 as MGHDK and CDR2 as SYGVNS. V shed 6 bases and J shed 1 base, with 10 bases lying between them. The CDR3 sequence: CASSGSGSYNEQFF. Here the CDR3 DNA reads TGTGCCAGCAGCGGGAGTGGGTCCTACAATGAGCAGTTCTTC.

The chain employs TRBV5-4 and TRBJ2-5, with 8 bases lining up with TRBD2. J gave up 4 bases and V 0 bases, and 8 bases lay outside the gene matches. Germline V gene sequence: CDR1 SGHNT, CDR2 YYREEE (reference sequence). CDR3 length: 16 amino acids. The CDR3 region has the DNA TGTGCCAGCAGCTTGGGAGCGGGAGAAATAGGAGAGACCCAGTACTTC. Translated, it gives CASSLGAGEIGETQYF.